This T cell receptor (beta chain) was recorded in a study of T-cell memory formation after mild COVID-19. General observations from the study: That cross-reactive memory joined was suggested by some responding clones appearing in pre-infection memory. The study found balanced CD4/CD8 in clones contracting day 15 to 85 and a CD4+ lean in later expanders.

The CDR3 runs 13 residues. Germline loops: CDR1 SEHNR, CDR2 FQNEAQ (reference sequence). Trimming stripped 7 bases from V and 5 bases from J, with 13 bases between. On this clonotype: The antigen remains undetermined.

5'RACE with constant-segment primers yielded barcoded, UMI-tagged TCR alpha and TCR beta cDNA libraries. TCRdb re-derived calls from the 5' RACE reads in MiXCR, one entry per CDR3 protein. The sample lists about 430,000 distinct CDR3 sequences, under 20% occurring once. The sequence came from a man in his late teens or twenties who had mild COVID-19 (a few samples of this study predate the infection). Cell type and time point are not known. This sequence joins TRBV7-9 and TRBJ2-3; weak D call: TRBD2 (5 bases). Sequencing was performed on PBMCs or a T cell subset sorted from them (not recorded which). The CDR3 loop is CASKRGYGDTQYF. The CDR3 bases are TGTGCCAGCAAGCGAGGGTACGGAGATACGCAGTATTTT. Complete variable domain (other parts from reference TRBV7-9 and TRBJ2-3): DTGVSQNPRHKITKRGQNVTFRCDPISEHNRLYWYRQTLGQGPEFLTYFQNEAQLEKSRLLSDRFSAERPKGSFSTLEIQRTEQGDSAMYLCASKRGYGDTQYFGPGTRLTVL.